This T cell receptor beta chain was obtained from a study of blood T cell repertoires in COVID-19. Study at large: Samples of COVID-19 (acute and convalescent) were obtained from the United States, Italy and Spain. Nucleic acid was either cDNA or gDNA, and it came from T cells, B-cell-depleted T cells, or PBMCs.

Germline CDR1 and CDR2: LGHDT and YNNKEL (reference sequence). There are 14 residues in the CDR3. The ends lost 1 base at V and 11 bases at J; junction bases unmatched: 10. Original processing notes: Quantification of nucleated cells was approximated via reference gene primer amplification. Sequenced by immunoSEQ multiplex PCR; TCRdb stores in-frame clones only, minus some. The DNA was the basis for D and trimming; V, J and clone size are from that table. The sample contains 80,000 to 90,000 clones, approximately 86% of which appear only once. The clonotype originates from a man older than 75 with active or convalescent COVID-19. The source material was peripheral blood. The chain couples TRBV3-1 (or the pseudogene TRBV3-2) to TRBJ1-1; 7 bases are shared with TRBD1. The CDR3 spells CASSQGEGGGGAFF. In DNA form, the CDR3 reads TGTGCCAGCAGCCAAGGGGAAGGGGGCGGAGGTGCTTTCTTT.